The next 18 T cell receptor beta chains were all read from a single sample in a study of T cell repertoires in cytomegalovirus infection. No antigens are known for them. One entry per CDR3 protein, called by TCRdb with MiXCR from the reads. The sample has roughly 920,000 distinct CDR3 sequences; about a third are singletons. The sequenced sample was cultured CD8+ T cells from PBMCs, obtained from culture after CMV antigen stimulation. These receptors all stem from a human donor in good health (CMV status not recorded). Some clones in this sample may be carry-over from other donors' samples.

This clonotype was recorded many times. V usage is TRBV2 and J usage is TRBJ2-5; D remains unclear. Germline V gene lookup returns CDR1 SNHLY and CDR2 FYNNEI. Trimming cost V 8 bases and J 5 bases, with 12 bases left between them. The CDR3 loop spans 12 amino acids. This CDR3 reads CASHHDGETQYF. As DNA, the CDR3 is TGTGCCAGCCATCACGACGGGGAGACCCAGTACTTC.

The table lists this clonotype with many counts. The chain uses TRBV7-8 and TRBJ1-6; unclear D gene. CDR3 length equals 16 residues. Per germline, CDR1 SGHVS and CDR2 FQNEAQ. Trimming stripped 4 bases from V and 6 bases from J, with 16 bases between. The CDR3 region has the DNA TGTGCCAGCAGCTCAAGTTCGAGGAAGACTAATTCACCCCTCCACTTT. Translating it yields CASSSSSRKTNSPLHF.

This clonotype was picked up a small number of times. The gene calls are TRBV19 and TRBJ2-4; D possibly uses TRBD1 or TRBD2 (5 bases each). The CDR3 has 15 amino acids. V was shortened by 4 bases and J by 8 bases, with 18 bases between the two germline ends. Per germline, CDR1 LNHDA and CDR2 SQIVND (reference sequence). In DNA form, the CDR3 reads TGTGCCAGTAGTACCCGGGGCAGGGAGTTGGACATTCAGTACTTC. It translates to CASSTRGRELDIQYF.

This clonotype was counted at least ten times. One end of the junction is discordant with germline, which a read error may explain. The rearrangement joins TRBV5-6 to TRBJ2-2; either TRBD1 or TRBD2 may fit D (5 bases each). CDR3 length equals 13 residues. Germline V gene sequence: CDR1 SGHDT, CDR2 YYEEEE. CDR3: CASSLGVAGELFF. CDR3 sequence (DNA): TGTGCCAGCAGTTTGGGGGTGGCCGGGGAGCTGTTTTTT.

As for this clonotype: A read error may be the cause here, since a much bigger clone is one base away. This chain joins TRBV7-6 and TRBJ2-3, with D possibly TRBD2 on 6 matching bases. Trimming pared 5 bases from V and 0 bases from J, leaving 15 bases between. CDR1 is SGHVS, CDR2 FNYEAQ, per germline. The CDR3 is made up of 16 amino acids. The CDR3 DNA is TGTGCCAGCAGCCTCTCGATTAGCGGAAGCACAGATACGCAGTATTTT. Translated, it gives CASSLSISGSTDTQYF.

This clonotype was observed a handful of times. This chain connects TRBV5-1 to TRBJ2-5; D is uncertain. The V end was cut by 1 base, the J end by 5 bases, with 12 bases between. The CDR3 has 14 amino acids. The germline gives CDR1 SGHRS, CDR2 YFSETQ. The CDR3 DNA reads as TGCGCCAGCAGCTTGACAGTTGCAAGGGAGACCCAGTACTTC. This sequence encodes CASSLTVARETQYF.

The rearrangement joins TRBV27 to TRBJ1-3; D is undetermined. V was clipped by 4 bases and J by 4 bases, with 17 bases between them. This CDR3 is 16 amino acids long. Germline V CDR1 and CDR2: MNHEY, SMNVEV (reference sequence). Here the CDR3 DNA reads TGTGCCAGCAGTTGCCCGGACCCTTGGGCGGGAAACACCATATATTTT. Its translation: CASSCPDPWAGNTIYF.

The chain combines TRBV24-1 with TRBJ1-2; no clear D gene. V was shortened by 4 bases and J by 4 bases, with 6 bases between the two germline ends. Germline-derived CDR1 and CDR2 are KGHDR and SFDVKD. This CDR3 comprises 12 residues. CDR3 sequence reads: CATSEVGYGYTF. The CDR3 DNA follows: TGTGCCACCAGTGAGGTGGGCTATGGCTACACCTTC.

This clonotype came up once. This sequence joins TRBV12-5 and TRBJ1-1; D gene unclear. With 6 bases removed from V and 4 bases from J, the gap between germline ends came to 9 bases. From germline, CDR1 is LGHNT and CDR2 FRNRAP. This CDR3 has 12 residues. The CDR3 sequence is CASGAQPTEAFF. CDR3 sequence (DNA): TGTGCTAGTGGCGCTCAACCCACTGAAGCTTTCTTT.

This clonotype occurred a few times. The chain employs TRBV10-3 and TRBJ2-7; 7 bases align to TRBD1. Trimming took 10 bases from V and 2 from J; bases not matched to a gene: 2. Looked up from germline, CDR1 is ENHRY and CDR2 is SYGVKD. This CDR3 spans 11 amino acids. The CDR3 DNA is TGTGCCACCGGGACAGCCTACGAGCAGTACGTC. This encodes CATGTAYEQYV.

The V gene is TRBV6-2 or TRBV6-3, the J gene TRBJ1-6, with D perhaps matching TRBD1 (6 bases). The CDR3 loop spans 17 amino acids. Germline V CDR1 and CDR2: MNHEY, SVGEGT. V was shortened by 4 bases and J by 0 bases, with 13 bases between the two germline ends. CDR3 DNA: TGTGCCAGCAGTTCGCAGGGGATATTCTCCTATAATTCACCCCTCCACTTT. Amino acid sequence: CASSSQGIFSYNSPLHF.

This rearrangement joins TRBV10-3 to TRBJ2-3, with D uncertain. From germline, CDR1 is ENHRY and CDR2 SYGVKD. There are 17 residues in the CDR3. V dropped 6 bases and J dropped 2 bases, with 21 bases sitting between them. CDR3 nucleotide sequence: TGTGCCATCAGATCGAAGCAAGGTTCCCCTCCCACAGATACGCAGTATTTT. It translates to CAIRSKQGSPPTDTQYF.

The V and J genes are TRBV4-1 and TRBJ1-1; a weak D match, TRBD1 (5 bases). CDR1 and CDR2 (germline): MGHRA, YSYEKL. This CDR3 contains 15 residues. The V and J ends lost 4 bases and 7 bases respectively, with 19 bases between them. The CDR3 DNA follows: TGCGCCAGCAGCCCAGCTACAACAGGTTCAGGTGAAGCTTTCTTT. Protein product: CASSPATTGSGEAFF.

The rearrangement uses TRBV7-6 and TRBJ2-5, with 8 bases fitting TRBD1. CDR1 and CDR2 from the germline V gene are SGHVS and FNYEAQ. CDR3 length: 16 amino acids. With V trimmed by 5 bases and J by 0 bases, 8 bases remained unmatched. The CDR3: CASSHPRTGYQETQYF. The CDR3 DNA follows: TGTGCCAGCAGCCACCCTCGGACAGGGTACCAAGAGACCCAGTACTTC.

The sample holds a few counts of this clonotype. The rearrangement joins TRBV7-6 to TRBJ1-1, with D possibly matching TRBD1 (5 bases). Germline values: CDR1 SGHVS, CDR2 FNYEAQ. Trimming shortened V by 6 bases and J by 0 bases, and 17 bases separated the two germline ends. The CDR3 is 16 amino acids. The CDR3 spells CASRRSGNLMNTEAFF. The CDR3 nucleotides read TGTGCCAGCAGGCGGTCAGGGAACCTCATGAACACTGAAGCTTTCTTT. The complete variable domain, with remaining parts taken from reference TRBV7-6 and TRBJ1-1, reads GAGVSQSPRYKVTKRGQDVALRCDPISGHVSLYWYRQALGQGPEFLTYFNYEAQQDKSGLPNDRFSAERPEGSISTLTIQRTEQRDSAMYRCASRRSGNLMNTEAFFGQGTRLTVV.

The V gene is TRBV20-1, the J gene TRBJ1-5; no reliable D call. Trimming took 4 bases from V and 6 from J, leaving 16 bases between them. Germline CDR1 DFQATT, CDR2 SNEGSKA (reference sequence). This CDR3 contains 14 residues. The DNA of the CDR3 is TGCAGTGCTAATGGGCGATTAGACCTTCAGCCCCAGCATTTT. As protein: CSANGRLDLQPQHF.

This clonotype showed up just a few times. The rearrangement joins TRBV20-1 to TRBJ2-7; 11 nucleotides align to TRBD1. J was trimmed by 3 bases and V by 5 bases; bases with no gene match: 3. This CDR3 is 13 amino acids long. CDR1 is DFQATT and CDR2 is SNEGSKA in the germline V gene (reference sequence). The DNA for the CDR3 is TGCAGTGCTTGGGACAGGGGGTTCTACGAGCAGTACTTC. Translating it yields CSAWDRGFYEQYF.

In this sample, this clonotype turned up many times. The junction shows a germline mismatch at one end, possibly a read error. V usage is TRBV7-2 and J usage is TRBJ1-5, with 7 bases lining up with TRBD1. The CDR3 sequence is 15 residues long. Germline CDR1 SGHTA, CDR2 FQGNSA. The CDR3 here is CASSLVLGGKQPQHF. The DNA of the CDR3 is TGTGCCAGCAGCTTAGTACTAGGGGGCAAACAGCCCCAGCATTTT.